These 10 T cell receptor beta chains originate from one sample sequenced in a study of OX40 agonist ivuxolimab in advanced cancers. Sequencing used immunoSEQ multiplex PCR; TCRdb keeps in-frame clones, though not all of them. The table records 55,000 to 80,000 clones, about 89% of them present only once. Sample: CD4+ or CD8+ T cells sorted from blood, taken in a trial of the OX40 agonist ivuxolimab. Receptors originate from an adult with an advanced solid tumor such as melanoma, head and neck, liver or kidney cancer.

The chain carries TRBV28 and TRBJ2-4; D perhaps matches TRBD2 (6 bases). CDR3 length: 13 amino acids. CDR1 MDHEN and CDR2 SYDVKM come from the germline V gene. Trimming took off 7 bases at V and 5 bases at J, with 12 bases between the two ends. Written as DNA, the CDR3 is TGTGCCAGCACACCTACTAGCCAAAACATTCAGTACTTC. It specifies CASTPTSQNIQYF.

The V call is TRBV10-1, the J call TRBJ2-1; TRBD2 agrees at 8 bases. The J segment lost 1 base and the V segment lost 10 bases, leaving 12 bases of the junction unmatched. The CDR3 totals 16 residues. Germline lookup yields CDR1 WNHNN and CDR2 SYGVQD (reference sequence). The CDR3 region has the DNA TGCGCCACCCACTTCAGACTAGCGATATCCTACAATGAGCAGTTCTTC. Translating it yields CATHFRLAISYNEQFF.

The chain recombines TRBV19 with TRBJ2-1, with 8 bases fitting TRBD2. The V gene end was trimmed by 3 bases and the J gene end by 4 bases; junction bases not matched to a gene: 8. The germline V gene encodes CDR1 LNHDA and CDR2 SQIVND (reference sequence). The CDR3 loop spans 16 amino acids. CDR3 sequence: CASSISGRALYNEQFF. CDR3 nucleotide sequence: TGTGCCAGTAGTATTTCCGGGAGGGCCCTGTACAATGAGCAGTTCTTC.

The rearrangement links TRBV19 to TRBJ1-1; perhaps TRBD1 as D (5 bases). Germline V CDR1 and CDR2: LNHDA, SQIVND (reference sequence). The V end lost 0 bases, the J end lost 5 bases, and 13 bases lay between the germline ends. The CDR3 sequence is 15 residues long. CDR3 nucleotide sequence: TGTGCCAGTAGTATAGATGGGTCTGGGACGACTGAAGCTTTCTTT. It yields the protein CASSIDGSGTTEAFF.

The chain recombines TRBV7-2 with TRBJ2-1; TRBD1 or TRBD2 may be the D gene (5 bases each). The CDR3 is 15 residues long. V was shortened by 6 bases and J by 0 bases, with 12 bases between the two germline ends. Germline assignment: CDR1 SGHTA and CDR2 FQGNSA. The CDR3 region has the DNA TGTGCCAGCAGTTCTCCGGGGCGCTCCTACAATGAGCAGTTCTTC. Amino acids: CASSSPGRSYNEQFF.

The rearrangement links TRBV30 to TRBJ2-3, with D uncertain. The germline gives CDR1 GTSNPN, CDR2 SVGIG (reference sequence). CDR3 length: 11 residues. The V end was cut by 3 bases, the J end by 1 base, with 2 bases between. The CDR3 protein is CAWRRTDTQYF. The CDR3 DNA reads TGTGCCTGGAGGCGCACAGATACGCAGTATTTT.

This clone came up once. The rearrangement links TRBV7-6 to TRBJ2-1; TRBD2 matches 13 bases. Germline V gene lookup returns CDR1 SGHVS and CDR2 FNYEAQ. The CDR3 is 15 amino acids. Trimming removed 8 bases from V and 6 bases from J; junction bases left unmatched: 7. This chain's CDR3 is CASAPRTSGSNEQFF. For the CDR3, the DNA is TGTGCCAGCGCACCACGGACTAGCGGGAGCAATGAGCAGTTCTTC.

Here the CDR3 DNA reads TGTGCCTTCAGGCTCAGAGGCTCCTACGAGCAGTACTTC. Its protein is CAFRLRGSYEQYF. J is TRBJ2-7 and V is TRBV30; D is ambiguous. This CDR3 comprises 13 residues. Germline lookup yields CDR1 GTSNPN and CDR2 SVGIG (reference sequence). Trimming took off 7 bases at V and 0 bases at J, with 13 bases between the two ends.

The table lists this clone with a few counts. V and J are TRBV6-5 and TRBJ1-1; tentative D call: TRBD1 (6 bases). CDR1 MNHEY and CDR2 SVGAGI come from the germline V gene. Trimming pared 0 bases from V and 11 bases from J, leaving 10 bases between. The length of the CDR3 is 12 residues. CDR3 sequence reads: CASSYSTGHAFF. CDR3 in DNA: TGTGCCAGCAGTTACTCGACAGGTCATGCTTTCTTT.

The chain is built from TRBV5-5 and TRBJ1-4; 9 nucleotides align to TRBD1. CDR3 length: 15 residues. Germline CDR1 reads SGHKS; CDR2 reads YYEKEE (reference sequence). V was clipped by 0 bases and J by 8 bases; unmatched bases: 5. CDR3 loop: CASSLGDRALEKLFF. CDR3 DNA: TGTGCCAGCAGCTTGGGGGACAGGGCCCTGGAAAAACTGTTTTTT.